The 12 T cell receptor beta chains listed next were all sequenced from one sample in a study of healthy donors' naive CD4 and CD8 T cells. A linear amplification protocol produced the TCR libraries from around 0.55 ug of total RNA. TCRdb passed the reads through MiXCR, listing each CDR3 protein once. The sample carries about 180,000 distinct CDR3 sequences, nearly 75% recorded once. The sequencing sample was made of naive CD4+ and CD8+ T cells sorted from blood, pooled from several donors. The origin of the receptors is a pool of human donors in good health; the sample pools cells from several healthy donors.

As DNA, the CDR3 is TGTGCCAGCAGGGGTTTGCGGGCCGCCTACGAGCAGTACTTC. Amino acid sequence: CASRGLRAAYEQYF. The chain joins TRBV27 to TRBJ2-7; a possible D gene is TRBD2 (5 bases). Germline CDR1 reads MNHEY; CDR2 reads SMNVEV (reference sequence). The CDR3 totals 14 residues. The V end lost 6 bases, the J end lost 2 bases, and 14 bases lay between the germline ends.

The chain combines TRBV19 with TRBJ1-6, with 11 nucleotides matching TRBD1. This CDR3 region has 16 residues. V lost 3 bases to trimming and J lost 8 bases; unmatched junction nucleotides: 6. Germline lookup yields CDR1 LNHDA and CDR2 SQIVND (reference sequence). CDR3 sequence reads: CASSIRDRGYDSPLHF. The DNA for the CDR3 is TGTGCCAGTAGTATCCGGGACAGGGGGTATGATTCACCCCTCCACTTT.

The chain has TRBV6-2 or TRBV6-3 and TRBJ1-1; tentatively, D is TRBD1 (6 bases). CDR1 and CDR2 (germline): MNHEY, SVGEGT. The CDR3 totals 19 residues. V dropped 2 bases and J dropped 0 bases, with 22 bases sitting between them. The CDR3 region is CASSYARRTGWGMNTEAFF. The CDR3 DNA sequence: TGTGCCAGCAGTTACGCCCGACGAACAGGGTGGGGAATGAACACTGAAGCTTTCTTT.

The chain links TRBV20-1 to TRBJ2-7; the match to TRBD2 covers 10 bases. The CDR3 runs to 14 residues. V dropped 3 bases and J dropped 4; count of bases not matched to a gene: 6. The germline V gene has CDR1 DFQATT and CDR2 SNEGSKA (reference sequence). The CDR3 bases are TGCAGTGCTAGTCTACTAGCGGGACCTTACGAGCAGTACTTC. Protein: CSASLLAGPYEQYF.

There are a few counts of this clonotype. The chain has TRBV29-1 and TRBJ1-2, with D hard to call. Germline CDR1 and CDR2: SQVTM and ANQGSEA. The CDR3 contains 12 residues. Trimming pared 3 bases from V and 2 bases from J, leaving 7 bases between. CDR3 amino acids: CSVELRNYGYTF. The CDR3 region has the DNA TGCAGCGTTGAGTTGAGGAACTATGGCTACACCTTC.

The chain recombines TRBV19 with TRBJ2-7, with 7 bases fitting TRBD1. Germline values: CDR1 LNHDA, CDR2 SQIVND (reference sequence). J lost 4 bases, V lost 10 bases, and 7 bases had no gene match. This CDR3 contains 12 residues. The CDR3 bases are TGTGCCACCGTAGGACAGGAATACGAGCAGTACTTC. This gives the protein CATVGQEYEQYF.

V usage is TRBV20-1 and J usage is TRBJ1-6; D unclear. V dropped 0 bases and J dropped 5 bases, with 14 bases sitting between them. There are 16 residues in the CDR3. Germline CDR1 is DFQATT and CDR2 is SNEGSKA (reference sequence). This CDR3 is CSARDPSRGDNSPLHF. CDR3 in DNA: TGCAGTGCTAGAGATCCCTCCCGGGGAGATAATTCACCCCTCCACTTT.

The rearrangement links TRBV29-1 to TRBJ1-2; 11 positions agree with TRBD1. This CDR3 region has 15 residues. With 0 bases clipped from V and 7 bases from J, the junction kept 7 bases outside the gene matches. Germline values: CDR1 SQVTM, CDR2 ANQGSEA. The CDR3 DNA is TGCAGCGTTGAAGATCCTGGACAGGGGGCAGGTGGCTACACCTTC. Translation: CSVEDPGQGAGGYTF.

CDR3 coding DNA: TGCGCCAGCAGCTTAGAACAGGGGGCAGGGACTGAAGCTTTCTTT. Translated: CASSLEQGAGTEAFF. V usage is TRBV5-1 and J usage is TRBJ1-1, with 9 bases identical to TRBD1. This CDR3 region has 15 residues. Trimming removed 2 bases from V and 5 bases from J; junction bases left unmatched: 7. Germline CDR1 is SGHRS and CDR2 is YFSETQ.

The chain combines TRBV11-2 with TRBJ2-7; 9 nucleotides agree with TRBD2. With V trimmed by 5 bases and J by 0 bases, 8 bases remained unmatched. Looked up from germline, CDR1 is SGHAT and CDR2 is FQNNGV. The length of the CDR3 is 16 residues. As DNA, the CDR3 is TGTGCCAGCAGCCGTACGGGACTAGCCAGCTCCTACGAGCAGTACTTC. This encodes CASSRTGLASSYEQYF.

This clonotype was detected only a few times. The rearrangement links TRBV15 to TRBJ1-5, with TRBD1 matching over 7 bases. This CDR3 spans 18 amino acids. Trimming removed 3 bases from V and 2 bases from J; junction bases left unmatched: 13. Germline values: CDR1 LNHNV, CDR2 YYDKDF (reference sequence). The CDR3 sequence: CATSSRQGGNVGNQPQHF. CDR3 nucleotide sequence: TGTGCCACCAGCAGTAGACAGGGAGGGAATGTGGGCAATCAGCCCCAGCATTTT.

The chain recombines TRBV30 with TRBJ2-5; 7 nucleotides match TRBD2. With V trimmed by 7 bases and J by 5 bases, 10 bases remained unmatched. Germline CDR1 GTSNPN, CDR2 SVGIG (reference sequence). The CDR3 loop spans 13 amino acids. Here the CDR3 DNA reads TGTGCCTCTTCGGGGGGATTTATGGAGACCCAGTACTTC. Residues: CASSGGFMETQYF.